This T cell receptor beta chain was identified during a study of glioma-infiltrating T cells. Study-wide points: Non-neoplastic patients had below-expected tissue-blood divergence, while all gliomas exceeded expectation.

V was cut by 3 bases and J by 4 bases, with 16 bases left in between. Germline assignment: CDR1 SGHAT and CDR2 FQNNGV. The CDR3 covers 16 residues. In its sample, this clonotype was seen a few times. The antigen remains unidentified. Using RNA template, CDR3s of TCR alpha and beta were amplified with iRepertoire arm-PCR. Input was roughly 100-450 ng of tissue mRNA or PBMC total RNA. TCRdb analysed the multiplex PCR reads with MiXCR anew, one entry per CDR3 protein. The table records approximately 130,000 distinct CDR3 sequences, around 25% of them present only once. Sequencing was carried out using glioma tissue, nonneoplastic brain tissue, or PBMCs (not recorded which). This receptor was obtained from a human donor with low-grade glioma or glioblastoma, undergoing nonglioma brain surgery, or in good health (not recorded which). The chain recombines TRBV11-2 with TRBJ2-1, with D possibly TRBD2 on 6 matching bases. CDR3 residues: CASSLTGTPTYNEQFF. DNA of the CDR3: TGTGCCAGCAGCTTGACCGGGACTCCCACGTACAATGAGCAGTTCTTC. Full variable domain (missing parts from reference TRBV11-2 and TRBJ2-1): EAGVAQSPRYKIIEKRQSVAFWCNPISGHATLYWYQQILGQGPKLLIQFQNNGVVDDSQLPKDRFSAERLKGVDSTLKIQPAKLEDSAVYLCASSLTGTPTYNEQFFGPGTRLTVL.